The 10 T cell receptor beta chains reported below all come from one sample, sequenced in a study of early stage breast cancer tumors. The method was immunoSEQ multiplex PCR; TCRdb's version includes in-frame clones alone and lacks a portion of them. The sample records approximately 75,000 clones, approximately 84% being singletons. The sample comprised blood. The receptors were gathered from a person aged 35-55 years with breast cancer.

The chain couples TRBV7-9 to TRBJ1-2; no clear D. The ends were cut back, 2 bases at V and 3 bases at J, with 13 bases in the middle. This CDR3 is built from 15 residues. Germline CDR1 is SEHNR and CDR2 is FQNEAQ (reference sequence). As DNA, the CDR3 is TGTGCCAGCAGCTTAATCCAGGCTCCTGACTATGGCTACACCTTC. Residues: CASSLIQAPDYGYTF.

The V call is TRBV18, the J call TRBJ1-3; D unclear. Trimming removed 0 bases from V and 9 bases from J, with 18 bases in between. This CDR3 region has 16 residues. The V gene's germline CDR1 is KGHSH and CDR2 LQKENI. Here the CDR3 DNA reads TGTGCCAGCTCACCACCGTTCGAACAGAGCTTAGGCACCATATATTTT. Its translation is CASSPPFEQSLGTIYF.

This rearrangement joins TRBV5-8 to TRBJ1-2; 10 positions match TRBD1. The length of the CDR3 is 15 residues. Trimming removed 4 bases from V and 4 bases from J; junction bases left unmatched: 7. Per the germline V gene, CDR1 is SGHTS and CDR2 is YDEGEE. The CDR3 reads CASSPGTGVIYGYTF. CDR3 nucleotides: TGTGCCAGCAGCCCGGGGACAGGGGTGATCTATGGCTACACCTTC.

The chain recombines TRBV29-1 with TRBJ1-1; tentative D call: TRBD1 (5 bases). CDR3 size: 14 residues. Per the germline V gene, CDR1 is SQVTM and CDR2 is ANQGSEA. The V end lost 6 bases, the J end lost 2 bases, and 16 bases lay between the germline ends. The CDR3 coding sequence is TGCAGCGTCGTACCGGGACTTATTAACACTGAAGCTTTCTTT. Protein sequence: CSVVPGLINTEAFF.

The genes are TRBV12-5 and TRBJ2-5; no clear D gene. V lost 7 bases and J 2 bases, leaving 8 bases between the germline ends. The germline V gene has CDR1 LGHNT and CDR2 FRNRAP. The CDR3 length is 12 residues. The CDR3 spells CASASRQETQYF. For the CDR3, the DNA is TGTGCTAGTGCCTCCAGACAAGAGACCCAGTACTTC.

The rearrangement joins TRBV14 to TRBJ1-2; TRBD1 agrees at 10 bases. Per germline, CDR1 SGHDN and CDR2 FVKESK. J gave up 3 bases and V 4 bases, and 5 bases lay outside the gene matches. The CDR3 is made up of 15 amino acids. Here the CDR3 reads CASSLPGQGHYGYTF. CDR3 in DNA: TGTGCCAGCAGCCTCCCGGGACAGGGGCACTATGGCTACACCTTC. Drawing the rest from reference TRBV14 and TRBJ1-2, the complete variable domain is EAGVTQFPSHSVIEKGQTVTLRCDPISGHDNLYWYRRVMGKEIKFLLHFVKESKQDESGMPNNRFLAERTGGTYSTLKVQPAELEDSGVYFCASSLPGQGHYGYTFGSGTRLTVV.

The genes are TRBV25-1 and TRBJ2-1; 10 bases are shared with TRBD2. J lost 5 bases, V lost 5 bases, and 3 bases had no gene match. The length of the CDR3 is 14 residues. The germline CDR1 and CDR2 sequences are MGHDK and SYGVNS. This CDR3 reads CASSLTSGHNEQFF. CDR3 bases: TGTGCCAGCAGTTTGACTAGCGGGCACAATGAGCAGTTCTTC.

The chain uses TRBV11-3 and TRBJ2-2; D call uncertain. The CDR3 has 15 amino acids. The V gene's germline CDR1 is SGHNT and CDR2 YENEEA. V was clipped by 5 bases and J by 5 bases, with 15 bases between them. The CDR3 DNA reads TGTGCCAGCAGCCCGACCCTACAAAGAACCGGGGAGCTGTTTTTT. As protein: CASSPTLQRTGELFF.

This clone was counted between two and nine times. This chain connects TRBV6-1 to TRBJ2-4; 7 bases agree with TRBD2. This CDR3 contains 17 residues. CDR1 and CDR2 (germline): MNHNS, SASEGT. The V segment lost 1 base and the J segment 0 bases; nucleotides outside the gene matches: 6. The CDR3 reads CASSEVRGRGAKNIQYF. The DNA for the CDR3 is TGTGCCAGCAGTGAAGTCCGGGGGAGGGGAGCCAAAAACATTCAGTACTTC.

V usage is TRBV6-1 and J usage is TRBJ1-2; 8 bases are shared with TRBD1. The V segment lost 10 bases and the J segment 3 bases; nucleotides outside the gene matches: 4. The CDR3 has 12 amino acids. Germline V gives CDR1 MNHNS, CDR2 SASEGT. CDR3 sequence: CATGQVDYGYTF. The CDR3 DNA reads TGTGCCACGGGACAGGTCGACTATGGCTACACCTTC.